This T cell receptor (beta chain) was sequenced for a study of siplizumab effects on memory and regulatory T cells. Study conclusions and caveats: A mean of approximately 70% of mappable alloreactive CD4+ clones were Treg-derived with siplizumab, compared with around 26% in controls. Both greater diversity than memory cells and a major contribution to the alloresponse seemed to characterize naive T cells.

Clones were read by immunoSEQ multiplex PCR, and TCRdb kept only the in-frame ones, dropping some. The table has about 56,000 clones, around 97% seen once. The CDR3 loop spans 14 amino acids. The germline V gene encodes CDR1 SGDLS and CDR2 YYNGEE. V was cut by 0 bases and J by 4 bases, with 8 bases left in between. About this clone itself: The antigen remains unidentified.

This sequence originates from a human donor in good health. Sequenced: naive CD8+ T cells sorted from blood. The V call is TRBV9, the J call TRBJ1-3; D may be TRBD1 (5 bases). The CDR3 region is CASSVGGDGNTIYF. The CDR3, as DNA: TGTGCCAGCAGCGTAGGAGGGGACGGAAACACCATATATTTT. Full variable domain (rest looked up from reference TRBV9 and TRBJ1-3): DSGVTQTPKHLITATGQRVTLRCSPRSGDLSVYWYQQSLDQGLQFLIQYYNGEERAKGNILERFSAQQFPDLHSELNLSSLELGDSALYFCASSVGGDGNTIYFGEGSWLTVV.